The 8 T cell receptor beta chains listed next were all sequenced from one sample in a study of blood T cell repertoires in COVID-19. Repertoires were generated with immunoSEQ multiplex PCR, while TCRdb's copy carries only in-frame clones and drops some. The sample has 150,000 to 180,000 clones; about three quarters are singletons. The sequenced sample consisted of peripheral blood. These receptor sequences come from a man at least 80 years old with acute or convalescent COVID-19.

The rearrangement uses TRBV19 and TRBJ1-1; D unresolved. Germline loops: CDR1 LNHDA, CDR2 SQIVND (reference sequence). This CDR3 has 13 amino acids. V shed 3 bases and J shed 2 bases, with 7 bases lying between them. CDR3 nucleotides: TGTGCCAGTAGTATTTTAGTAAACACTGAAGCTTTCTTT. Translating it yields CASSILVNTEAFF.

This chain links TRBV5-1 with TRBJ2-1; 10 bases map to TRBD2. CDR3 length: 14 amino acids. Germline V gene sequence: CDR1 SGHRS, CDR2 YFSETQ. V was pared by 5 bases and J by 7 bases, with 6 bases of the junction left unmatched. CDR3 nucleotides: TGCGCCAGCAGTAGACTAGCGGGCCGGAATGAGCAGTTCTTC. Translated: CASSRLAGRNEQFF.

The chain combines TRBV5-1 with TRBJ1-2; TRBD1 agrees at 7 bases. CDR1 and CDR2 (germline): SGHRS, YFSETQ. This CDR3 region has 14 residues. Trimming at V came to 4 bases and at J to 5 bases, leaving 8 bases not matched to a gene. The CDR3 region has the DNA TGCGCCAGCAGCCCGGAGGGGGCCTCGTATGGCTACACCTTC. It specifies CASSPEGASYGYTF.

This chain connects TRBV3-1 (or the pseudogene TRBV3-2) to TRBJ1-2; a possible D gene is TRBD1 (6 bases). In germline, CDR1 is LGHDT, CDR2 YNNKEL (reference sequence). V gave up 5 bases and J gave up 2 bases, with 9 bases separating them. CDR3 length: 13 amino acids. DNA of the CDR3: TGTGCCAGCAGCTTTGGACAGAACTATGGCTACACCTTC. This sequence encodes CASSFGQNYGYTF.

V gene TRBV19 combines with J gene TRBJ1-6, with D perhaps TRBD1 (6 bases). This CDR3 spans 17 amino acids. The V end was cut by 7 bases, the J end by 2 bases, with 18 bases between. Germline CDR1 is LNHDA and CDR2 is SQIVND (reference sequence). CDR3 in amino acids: CASTSGEGLTYNSPLHF. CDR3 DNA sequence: TGTGCCAGTACCTCAGGGGAGGGGCTGACCTATAATTCACCCCTCCACTTT.

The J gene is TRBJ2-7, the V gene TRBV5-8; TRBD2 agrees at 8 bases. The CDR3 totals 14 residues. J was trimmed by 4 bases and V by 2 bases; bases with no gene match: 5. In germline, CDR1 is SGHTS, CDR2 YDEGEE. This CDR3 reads CASSLRGGPYEQYF. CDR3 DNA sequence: TGTGCCAGCAGCTTACGGGGGGGGCCTTACGAGCAGTACTTC.

CDR3 nucleotide sequence: TGTGCCAGCAGCCATAACAGGGTGGGGGACTATGGCTACACCTTC. Encoded protein: CASSHNRVGDYGYTF. The gene calls are TRBV28 and TRBJ1-2; tentatively, D is TRBD1 (6 bases). The CDR3 extends over 15 amino acids. CDR1 MDHEN and CDR2 SYDVKM come from the germline V gene. The ends were cut back, 6 bases at V and 3 bases at J, with 17 bases in the middle.

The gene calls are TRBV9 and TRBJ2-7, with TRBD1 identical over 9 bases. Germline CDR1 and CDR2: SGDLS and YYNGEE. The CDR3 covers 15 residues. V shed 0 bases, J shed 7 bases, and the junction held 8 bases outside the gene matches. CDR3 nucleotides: TGTGCCAGCAGCGTAGGGGGACAGGGAGGGAGGGAGCAGTACTTC. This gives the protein CASSVGGQGGREQYF.